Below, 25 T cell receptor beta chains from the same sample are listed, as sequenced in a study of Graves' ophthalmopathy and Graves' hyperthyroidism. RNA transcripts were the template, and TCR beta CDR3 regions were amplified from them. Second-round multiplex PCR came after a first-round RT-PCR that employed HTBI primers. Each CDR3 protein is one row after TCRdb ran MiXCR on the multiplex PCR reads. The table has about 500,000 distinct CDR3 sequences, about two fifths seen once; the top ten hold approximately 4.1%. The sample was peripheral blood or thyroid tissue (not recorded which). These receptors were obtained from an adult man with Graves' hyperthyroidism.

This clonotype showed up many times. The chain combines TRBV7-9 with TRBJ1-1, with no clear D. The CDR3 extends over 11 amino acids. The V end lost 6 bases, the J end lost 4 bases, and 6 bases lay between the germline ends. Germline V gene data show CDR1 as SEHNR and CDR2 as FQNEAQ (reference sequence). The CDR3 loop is CASRTVTEAFF. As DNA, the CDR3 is TGTGCCAGCAGAACAGTCACTGAAGCTTTCTTT.

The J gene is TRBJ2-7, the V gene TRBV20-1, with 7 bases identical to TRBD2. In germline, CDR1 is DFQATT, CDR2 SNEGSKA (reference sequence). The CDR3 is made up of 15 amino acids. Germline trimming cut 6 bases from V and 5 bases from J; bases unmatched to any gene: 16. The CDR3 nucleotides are TGCAGTGCCCTTCCCTTTTCTGGGACTACTAACGAGCAGTACTTC. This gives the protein CSALPFSGTTNEQYF.

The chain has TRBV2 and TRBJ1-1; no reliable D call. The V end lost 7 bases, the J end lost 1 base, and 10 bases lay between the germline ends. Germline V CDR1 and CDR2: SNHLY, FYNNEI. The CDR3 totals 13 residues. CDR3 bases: TGTGCCAGCAAAGGACCCCCGAACACTGAAGCTTTCTTT. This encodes CASKGPPNTEAFF.

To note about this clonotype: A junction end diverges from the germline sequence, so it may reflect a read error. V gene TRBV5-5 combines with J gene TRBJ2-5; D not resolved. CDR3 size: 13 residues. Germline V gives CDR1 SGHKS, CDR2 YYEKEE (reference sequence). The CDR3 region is CASSPGPNQPQYF. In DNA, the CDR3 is TGCGCCAGCAGCCCAGGTCCCAATCAGCCCCAGTACTTC.

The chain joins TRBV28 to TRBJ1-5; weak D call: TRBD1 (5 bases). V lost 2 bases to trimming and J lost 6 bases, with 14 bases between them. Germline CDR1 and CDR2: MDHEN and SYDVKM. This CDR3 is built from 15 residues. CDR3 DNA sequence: TGTGCCAGCAGTTTACCCTCCCAGGGTAGTCAGCCCCAGCATTTT. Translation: CASSLPSQGSQPQHF. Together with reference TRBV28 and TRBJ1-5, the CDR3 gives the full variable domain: DVKVTQSSRYLVKRTGEKVFLECVQDMDHENMFWYRQDPGLGLRLIYFSYDVKMKEKGDIPEGYSVSREKKERFSLILESASTNQTSMYLCASSLPSQGSQPQHFGDGTRLSIL.

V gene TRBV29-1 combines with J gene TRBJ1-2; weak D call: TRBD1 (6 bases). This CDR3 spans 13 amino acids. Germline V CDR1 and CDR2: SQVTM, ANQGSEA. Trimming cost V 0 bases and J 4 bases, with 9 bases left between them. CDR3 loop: CSVEEDSGYGYTF. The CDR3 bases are TGCAGCGTTGAAGAGGACAGCGGCTATGGCTACACCTTC.

The CDR3 DNA sequence: TGTGCTAGAGTCTTGGGTGCGGACTATGGCTACACCTTC. Translation gives CARVLGADYGYTF. V usage is TRBV25-1 and J usage is TRBJ1-2; D gene ambiguous. Germline CDR1 and CDR2: MGHDK and SYGVNS. The CDR3 covers 13 residues.

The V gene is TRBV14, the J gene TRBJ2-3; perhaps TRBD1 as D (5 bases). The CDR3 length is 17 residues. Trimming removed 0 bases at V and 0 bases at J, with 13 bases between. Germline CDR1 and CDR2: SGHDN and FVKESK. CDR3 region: CASSQDGRGLSTDTQYF. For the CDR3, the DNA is TGTGCCAGCAGCCAAGATGGAAGGGGCCTAAGCACAGATACGCAGTATTTT. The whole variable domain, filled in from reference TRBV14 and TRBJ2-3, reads EAGVTQFPSHSVIEKGQTVTLRCDPISGHDNLYWYRRVMGKEIKFLLHFVKESKQDESGMPNNRFLAERTGGTYSTLKVQPAELEDSGVYFCASSQDGRGLSTDTQYFGPGTRLTVL.

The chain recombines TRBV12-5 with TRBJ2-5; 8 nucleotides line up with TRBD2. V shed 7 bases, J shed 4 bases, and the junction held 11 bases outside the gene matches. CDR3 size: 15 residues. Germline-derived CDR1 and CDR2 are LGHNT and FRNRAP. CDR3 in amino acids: CASAVTSGVSETQYF. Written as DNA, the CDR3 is TGTGCTAGTGCTGTTACTAGCGGCGTATCAGAGACCCAGTACTTC.

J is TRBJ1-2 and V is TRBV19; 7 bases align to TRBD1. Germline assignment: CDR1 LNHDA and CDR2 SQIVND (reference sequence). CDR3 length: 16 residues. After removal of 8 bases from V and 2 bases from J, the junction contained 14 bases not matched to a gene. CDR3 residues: CASAHLTGDLNYGYTF. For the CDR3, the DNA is TGTGCCAGTGCCCATCTTACAGGGGACCTCAACTATGGCTACACCTTC. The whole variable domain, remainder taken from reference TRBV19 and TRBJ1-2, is DGGITQSPKYLFRKEGQNVTLSCEQNLNHDAMYWYRQDPGQGLRLIYYSQIVNDFQKGDIAEGYSVSREKKESFPLTVTSAQKNPTAFYLCASAHLTGDLNYGYTFGSGTRLTVV.

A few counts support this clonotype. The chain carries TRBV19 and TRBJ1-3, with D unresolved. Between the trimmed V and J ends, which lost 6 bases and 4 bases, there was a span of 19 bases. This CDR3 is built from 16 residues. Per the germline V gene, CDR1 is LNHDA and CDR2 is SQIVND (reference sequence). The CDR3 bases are TGTGCCAGTAGCCGCGACCCCGTAACTCTCGGAAACACCATATATTTT. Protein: CASSRDPVTLGNTIYF.

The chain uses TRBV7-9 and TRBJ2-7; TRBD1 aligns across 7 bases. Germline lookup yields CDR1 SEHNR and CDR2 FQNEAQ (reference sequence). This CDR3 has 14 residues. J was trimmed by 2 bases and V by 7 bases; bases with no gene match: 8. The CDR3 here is CASTPGTATYEQYF. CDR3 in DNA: TGTGCCAGCACCCCGGGGACAGCAACCTACGAGCAGTACTTC.

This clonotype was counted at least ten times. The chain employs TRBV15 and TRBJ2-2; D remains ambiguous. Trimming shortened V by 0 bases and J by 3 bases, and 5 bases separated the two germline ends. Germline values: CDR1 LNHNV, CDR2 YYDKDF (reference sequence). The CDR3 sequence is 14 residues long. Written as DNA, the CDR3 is TGTGCCACCAGCAGAGACCGGTACACCGGGGAGCTGTTTTTT. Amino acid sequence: CATSRDRYTGELFF.

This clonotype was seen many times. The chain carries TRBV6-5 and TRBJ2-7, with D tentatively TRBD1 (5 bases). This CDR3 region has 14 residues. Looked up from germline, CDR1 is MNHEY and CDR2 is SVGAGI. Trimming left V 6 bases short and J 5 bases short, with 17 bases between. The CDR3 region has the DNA TGTGCCAGCAGCCGAACCTCCGACAGCAACGAGCAGTACTTC. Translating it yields CASSRTSDSNEQYF.

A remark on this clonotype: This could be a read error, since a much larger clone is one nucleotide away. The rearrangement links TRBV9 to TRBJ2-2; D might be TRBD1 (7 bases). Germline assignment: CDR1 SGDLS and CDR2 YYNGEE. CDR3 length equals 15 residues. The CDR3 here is CASSASTGWLGGLFF. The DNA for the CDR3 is TGTGCCAGCAGCGCCTCGACAGGGTGGTTGGGGGGGCTGTTTTTT.

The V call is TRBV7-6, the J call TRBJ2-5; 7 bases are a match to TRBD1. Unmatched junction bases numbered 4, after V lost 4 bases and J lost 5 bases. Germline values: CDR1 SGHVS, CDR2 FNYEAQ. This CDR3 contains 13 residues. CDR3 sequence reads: CASSWGQTETQYF. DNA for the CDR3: TGTGCCAGCAGCTGGGGACAGACGGAGACCCAGTACTTC.

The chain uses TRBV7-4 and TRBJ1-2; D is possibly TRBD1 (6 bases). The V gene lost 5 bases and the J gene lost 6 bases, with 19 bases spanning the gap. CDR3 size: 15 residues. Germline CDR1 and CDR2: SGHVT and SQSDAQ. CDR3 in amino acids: CASSTYRVGRDGYTF. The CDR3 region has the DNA TGTGCCAGCAGCACTTACAGGGTAGGCCGGGATGGCTACACCTTC.

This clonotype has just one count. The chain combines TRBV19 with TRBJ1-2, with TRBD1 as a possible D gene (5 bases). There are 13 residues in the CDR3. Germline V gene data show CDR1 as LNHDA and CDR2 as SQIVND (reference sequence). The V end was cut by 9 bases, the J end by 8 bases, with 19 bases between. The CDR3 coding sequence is TGTGCCAGCATCCCCTGGGGCTCCGGGGGCTACACCTTC. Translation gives CASIPWGSGGYTF.

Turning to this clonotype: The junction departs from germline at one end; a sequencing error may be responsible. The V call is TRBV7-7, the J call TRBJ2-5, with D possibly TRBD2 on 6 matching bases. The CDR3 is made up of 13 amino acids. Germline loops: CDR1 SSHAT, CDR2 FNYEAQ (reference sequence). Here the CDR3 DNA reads TGTGCTAGCAGCTTGGAATCGGAGGGGACCCAGTACTTC. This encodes CASSLESEGTQYF.

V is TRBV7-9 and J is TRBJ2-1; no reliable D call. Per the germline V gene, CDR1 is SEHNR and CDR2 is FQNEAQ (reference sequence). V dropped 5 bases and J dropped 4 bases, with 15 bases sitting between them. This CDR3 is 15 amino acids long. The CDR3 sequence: CASSPSVLQYNEQFF. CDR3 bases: TGTGCCAGCAGCCCGAGCGTCCTCCAATACAATGAGCAGTTCTTC. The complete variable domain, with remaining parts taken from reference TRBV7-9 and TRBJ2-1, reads DTGVSQNPRHKITKRGQNVTFRCDPISEHNRLYWYRQTLGQGPEFLTYFQNEAQLEKSRLLSDRFSAERPKGSFSTLEIQRTEQGDSAMYLCASSPSVLQYNEQFFGPGTRLTVL.

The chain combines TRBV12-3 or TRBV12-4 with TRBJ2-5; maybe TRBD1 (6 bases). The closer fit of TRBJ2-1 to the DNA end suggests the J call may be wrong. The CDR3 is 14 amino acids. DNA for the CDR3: TGTGCCAGCAGTAACAGGGCTACGGACAATGAGCAGTTCTTC. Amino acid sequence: CASSNRATDNEQFF.

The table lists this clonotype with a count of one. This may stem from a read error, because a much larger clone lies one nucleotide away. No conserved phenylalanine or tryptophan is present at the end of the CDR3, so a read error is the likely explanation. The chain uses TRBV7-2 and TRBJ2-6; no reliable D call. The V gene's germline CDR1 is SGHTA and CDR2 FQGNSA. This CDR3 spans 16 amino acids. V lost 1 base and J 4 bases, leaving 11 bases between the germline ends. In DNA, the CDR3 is TGTGCCAGCAGCTTAGAAGGCTGGAGCGGGGCCAACGTCCTGACTTCC. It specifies CASSLEGWSGANVLTS.

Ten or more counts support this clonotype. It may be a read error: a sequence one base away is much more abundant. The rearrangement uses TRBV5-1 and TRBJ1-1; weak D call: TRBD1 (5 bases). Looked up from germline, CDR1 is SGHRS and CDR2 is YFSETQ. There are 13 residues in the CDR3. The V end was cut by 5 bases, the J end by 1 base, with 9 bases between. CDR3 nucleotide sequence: TGCGCCAGCAGTGGACACGCGAACACTGAAGCTTTCTTT. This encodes CASSGHANTEAFF.

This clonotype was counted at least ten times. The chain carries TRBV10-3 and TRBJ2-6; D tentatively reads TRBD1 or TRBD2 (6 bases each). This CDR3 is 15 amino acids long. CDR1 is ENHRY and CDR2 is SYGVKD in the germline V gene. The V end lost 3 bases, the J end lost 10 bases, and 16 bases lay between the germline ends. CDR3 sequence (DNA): TGTGCCATCAGTGATGCGGGGTTTAGGGGGAACGTCCTGACTTTC. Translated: CAISDAGFRGNVLTF.

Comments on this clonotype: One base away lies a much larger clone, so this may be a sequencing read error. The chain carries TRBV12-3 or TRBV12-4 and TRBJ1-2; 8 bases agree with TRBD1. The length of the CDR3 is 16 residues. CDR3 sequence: CASKRAGTGETYGYSF. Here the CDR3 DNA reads TGTGCCAGCAAACGAGCCGGGACAGGCGAGACCTATGGCTACTCCTTC.